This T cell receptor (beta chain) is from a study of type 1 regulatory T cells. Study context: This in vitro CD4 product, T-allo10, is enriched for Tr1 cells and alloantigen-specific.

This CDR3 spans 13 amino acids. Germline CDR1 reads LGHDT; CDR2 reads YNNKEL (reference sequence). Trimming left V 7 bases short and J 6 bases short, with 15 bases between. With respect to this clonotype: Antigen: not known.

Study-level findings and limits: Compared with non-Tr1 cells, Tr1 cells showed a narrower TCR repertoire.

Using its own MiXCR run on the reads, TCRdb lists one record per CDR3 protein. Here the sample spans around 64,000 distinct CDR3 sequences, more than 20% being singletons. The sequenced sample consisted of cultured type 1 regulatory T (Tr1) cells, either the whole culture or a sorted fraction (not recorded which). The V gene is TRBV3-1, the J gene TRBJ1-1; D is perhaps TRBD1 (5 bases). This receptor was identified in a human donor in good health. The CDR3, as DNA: TGTGCCAGCAAAAGGGGCAGGGACGCTGAAGCTTTCTTT. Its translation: CASKRGRDAEAFF.